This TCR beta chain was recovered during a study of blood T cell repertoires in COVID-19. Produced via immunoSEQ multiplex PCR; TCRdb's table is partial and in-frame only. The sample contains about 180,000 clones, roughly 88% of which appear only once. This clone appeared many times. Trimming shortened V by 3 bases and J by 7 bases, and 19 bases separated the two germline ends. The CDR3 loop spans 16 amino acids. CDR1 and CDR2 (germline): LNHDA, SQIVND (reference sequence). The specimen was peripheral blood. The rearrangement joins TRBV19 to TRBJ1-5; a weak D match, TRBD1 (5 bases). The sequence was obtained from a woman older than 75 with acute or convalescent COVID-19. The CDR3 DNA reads TGTGCCAGTAGTATGGGTCTTTGGGACTTATACCAGCCCCAGCATTTT. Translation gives CASSMGLWDLYQPQHF.